The next 23 T cell receptor beta chains were all read from a single sample in a study of T cell responses to AZD1222 COVID-19 vaccine. Sequencing was performed with immunoSEQ multiplex PCR; in TCRdb, only in-frame clones are kept and a portion is missing. The profile covers roughly 120,000 clones, with almost 90% appearing a single time and around a tenth taken by the ten largest. The input for sequencing was peripheral blood, taken on day 0 of AZD1222 vaccination. The receptor source for this set is an adult in good health.

The CDR3 loop is CASSPGGQGRSPLHF. The CDR3 nucleotides are TGTGCCAGCAGCCCGGGGGGACAGGGACGATCACCCCTCCACTTT. This chain joins TRBV11-2 and TRBJ1-6; TRBD1 agrees at 9 bases. The germline V gene has CDR1 SGHAT and CDR2 FQNNGV. The CDR3 is 15 amino acids. V lost 5 bases, J lost 10 bases, and 9 bases stayed unmatched.

The chain uses TRBV2 and TRBJ2-5; 7 nucleotides agree with TRBD1. With 8 bases clipped from V and 2 bases from J, the junction kept 11 bases outside the gene matches. Germline CDR1 SNHLY, CDR2 FYNNEI. This CDR3 has 15 amino acids. CDR3: CASGRDRGAQETQYF. The CDR3 DNA is TGTGCCAGCGGAAGGGACAGAGGGGCTCAAGAGACCCAGTACTTC. The whole variable domain, filled in from reference TRBV2 and TRBJ2-5, reads EPEVTQTPSHQVTQMGQEVILRCVPISNHLYFYWYRQILGQKVEFLVSFYNNEISEKSEIFDDQFSVERPDGSNFTLKIRSTKLEDSAMYFCASGRDRGAQETQYFGPGTRLLVL.

The chain is built from TRBV11-1 and TRBJ2-7, with 9 bases that match TRBD2. From germline, CDR1 is SGHAT and CDR2 FQDESV (reference sequence). With 5 bases clipped from V and 2 bases from J, the junction kept 10 bases outside the gene matches. CDR3 length equals 16 residues. The CDR3 reads CASSPQIAGAPYEQYF. CDR3 coding DNA: TGTGCCAGCAGCCCCCAAATAGCGGGAGCCCCCTACGAGCAGTACTTC. Variable domain in full (rest from reference TRBV11-1 and TRBJ2-7): EAEVAQSPRYKITEKSQAVAFWCDPISGHATLYWYRQILGQGPELLVQFQDESVVDDSQLPKDRFSAERLKGVDSTLKIQPAELGDSAMYLCASSPQIAGAPYEQYFGPGTRLTVT.

The V and J genes are TRBV7-2 and TRBJ1-3, with TRBD1 as a possible D gene (6 bases). The ends were cut back, 2 bases at V and 4 bases at J, with 12 bases in the middle. Germline V lookup: CDR1 SGHTA, CDR2 FQGNSA. The CDR3 has 15 amino acids. CDR3 sequence (DNA): TGTGCCAGCAGCTTAAGTAGGACAGTCGGAAACACCATATATTTT. Translated, it gives CASSLSRTVGNTIYF.

A few counts support this clone. The chain combines TRBV19 with TRBJ2-7, with D tentatively TRBD1 (6 bases). This CDR3 comprises 15 residues. Germline CDR1 is LNHDA and CDR2 is SQIVND (reference sequence). V lost 5 bases to trimming and J lost 2 bases, with 16 bases between them. This CDR3 is CASSYTGSSPYEQYF. The CDR3 DNA reads as TGTGCCAGTAGTTACACAGGGAGTTCCCCCTACGAGCAGTACTTC.

The chain uses TRBV18 and TRBJ2-2; no firm D call. Germline loops: CDR1 KGHSH, CDR2 LQKENI. The CDR3 is made up of 15 amino acids. V shed 2 bases and J shed 5 bases, with 12 bases lying between them. CDR3 in amino acids: CASSPNPGLTGELFF. In DNA form, the CDR3 reads TGTGCCAGCTCACCAAATCCGGGTTTGACCGGGGAGCTGTTTTTT.

The chain uses TRBV28 and TRBJ1-5; 7 nucleotides line up with TRBD1. The trim removed 6 bases at V and 1 base at J, leaving 6 bases unmatched. This CDR3 comprises 15 residues. Germline CDR1 and CDR2: MDHEN and SYDVKM. The CDR3 protein is CASRPTGLSNQPQHF. CDR3 nucleotide sequence: TGTGCCAGCAGGCCGACAGGGTTAAGCAATCAGCCCCAGCATTTT.

The CDR3 DNA follows: TGTGCCAGCAGTGAGCTGGGGACAGGCCTTAATCAGCCCCAGCATTTT. Amino acid sequence: CASSELGTGLNQPQHF. The chain couples TRBV11-2 to TRBJ1-5; 8 bases are a match to TRBD1. Germline V gene sequence: CDR1 SGHAT, CDR2 FQNNGV. Trimming removed 6 bases from V and 4 bases from J; junction bases left unmatched: 11. CDR3 length: 16 amino acids. The variable domain in full, completed from reference TRBV11-2 and TRBJ1-5, reads EAGVAQSPRYKIIEKRQSVAFWCNPISGHATLYWYQQILGQGPKLLIQFQNNGVVDDSQLPKDRFSAERLKGVDSTLKIQPAKLEDSAVYLCASSELGTGLNQPQHFGDGTRLSIL.

The table lists this clone with a count of one. This rearrangement joins TRBV19 to TRBJ2-1, with a possible D match to TRBD2 (6 bases). The CDR3 length is 17 residues. Germline CDR1 and CDR2: LNHDA and SQIVND (reference sequence). Trimming removed 3 bases at V and 3 bases at J, with 18 bases between. The CDR3 region has the DNA TGTGCCAGTAGTATTTTTCCGTTGGCGGGGAGCTACAATGAGCAGTTCTTC. Translating gives CASSIFPLAGSYNEQFF. Full variable domain (outside the CDR3, taken from reference TRBV19 and TRBJ2-1): DGGITQSPKYLFRKEGQNVTLSCEQNLNHDAMYWYRQDPGQGLRLIYYSQIVNDFQKGDIAEGYSVSREKKESFPLTVTSAQKNPTAFYLCASSIFPLAGSYNEQFFGPGTRLTVL.

Regarding this clone: Distinct nucleotide sequences in the sample also encode this CDR3. The chain joins TRBV4-1 to TRBJ2-7, with TRBD1 identical over 9 bases. CDR1 and CDR2 from the germline V gene are MGHRA and YSYEKL. This CDR3 contains 15 residues. The V segment lost 4 bases and the J segment 4 bases; nucleotides outside the gene matches: 8. The CDR3 sequence: CASSPLEGQGYEQYF. The CDR3 coding sequence is TGCGCCAGCAGCCCCCTTGAGGGACAGGGTTACGAGCAGTACTTC.

The V and J genes are TRBV6-6 and TRBJ1-4; 7 bases align to TRBD1. The V segment lost 6 bases and the J segment 4 bases; nucleotides outside the gene matches: 5. Germline V gene data show CDR1 as MNHNY and CDR2 as SVGAGI (reference sequence). The CDR3 totals 14 residues. The chain's CDR3 is CASSPGQSNEKLFF. CDR3 nucleotides: TGTGCCAGCAGCCCGGGACAGAGTAATGAAAAACTGTTTTTT.

This chain connects TRBV5-6 to TRBJ1-1; D is uncertain. The length of the CDR3 is 14 residues. V was shortened by 5 bases and J by 2 bases, with 13 bases between the two germline ends. Germline CDR1 reads SGHDT; CDR2 reads YYEEEE. CDR3 region: CASSRTGGNTEAFF. The CDR3 nucleotides read TGTGCCAGCAGTCGCACCGGAGGAAACACTGAAGCTTTCTTT.

The rearrangement joins TRBV11-2 to TRBJ1-1; 7 nucleotides align to TRBD1. CDR1 and CDR2 (germline): SGHAT, FQNNGV. This CDR3 spans 12 amino acids. Trimming cost V 5 bases and J 10 bases; bases outside gene matches: 7. This CDR3 is CASSRLQGRAFF. CDR3 DNA: TGTGCCAGCAGCCGTTTACAGGGGCGAGCTTTCTTT.

V gene TRBV30 combines with J gene TRBJ2-1; D is possibly TRBD1 or TRBD2 (5 bases each). The germline CDR1 and CDR2 sequences are GTSNPN and SVGIG (reference sequence). The CDR3 spans 11 residues. Trimming removed 8 bases at V and 0 bases at J, with 5 bases between. The CDR3 spells CAGGSYNEQFF. The CDR3 coding sequence is TGTGCCGGGGGCTCCTACAATGAGCAGTTCTTC.

This clone came up a few times. The CDR3 region is CSVSQGESTDTQYF. DNA for the CDR3: TGCAGCGTTTCCCAGGGAGAGAGCACAGATACGCAGTATTTT. The genes are TRBV29-1 and TRBJ2-3; D possibly matches TRBD1 or TRBD2 (5 bases each). The germline CDR1 and CDR2 sequences are SQVTM and ANQGSEA. This CDR3 has 14 amino acids. Trimming cost V 5 bases and J 0 bases, with 12 bases left between them.

The rearrangement links TRBV4-1 to TRBJ1-2, with no clear D. Trimming removed 1 base at V and 8 bases at J, with 5 bases between. Germline V gene sequence: CDR1 MGHRA, CDR2 YSYEKL. The CDR3 sequence is 11 residues long. CDR3 in amino acids: CASSQGGGYTF. DNA of the CDR3: TGCGCCAGCAGCCAAGGTGGCGGCTACACCTTC.

The gene calls are TRBV6-4 and TRBJ1-1; D may be TRBD1 (6 bases). V lost 6 bases to trimming and J lost 0 bases, with 11 bases between them. The CDR3 covers 14 residues. CDR1 is MRHNA and CDR2 is SNTAGT in the germline V gene. CDR3 residues: CASRETGLNTEAFF. The CDR3 DNA is TGTGCCAGCAGAGAGACAGGTTTGAACACTGAAGCTTTCTTT.

This clone has just a few counts. V gene TRBV6-5 combines with J gene TRBJ1-2; D gene unclear. Germline values: CDR1 MNHEY, CDR2 SVGAGI. The CDR3 runs 14 residues. The V end was cut by 0 bases, the J end by 2 bases, with 7 bases between. The CDR3: CASSYSQKNYGYTF. As DNA, the CDR3 is TGTGCCAGCAGTTACTCCCAGAAGAACTATGGCTACACCTTC.

J is TRBJ2-5 and V is TRBV7-2; 10 bases match TRBD2. With V trimmed by 1 base and J by 4 bases, 3 bases remained unmatched. Looked up from germline, CDR1 is SGHTA and CDR2 is FQGNSA. The CDR3 runs to 15 residues. CDR3 amino acids: CASSLVSGRGETQYF. CDR3 DNA: TGTGCCAGCAGCTTAGTAAGCGGGAGGGGAGAGACCCAGTACTTC.

The chain employs TRBV19 and TRBJ2-2; TRBD1 matches 7 bases. After removal of 6 bases from V and 7 bases from J, the junction contained 8 bases not matched to a gene. The CDR3 contains 14 residues. Per the germline V gene, CDR1 is LNHDA and CDR2 is SQIVND (reference sequence). The CDR3 loop reads CASSLTGFGGELFF. For the CDR3, the DNA is TGTGCCAGTAGCTTGACAGGGTTCGGCGGGGAGCTGTTTTTT.

The V call is TRBV4-2, the J call TRBJ2-1, with D maybe TRBD2 (5 bases). The CDR3 extends over 14 amino acids. Trimming shortened V by 4 bases and J by 1 base, and 8 bases separated the two germline ends. Per germline, CDR1 LGHNA and CDR2 YNFKEQ. CDR3 nucleotides: TGTGCCAGCAGCCCAGGCGGGTCCTACAATGAGCAGTTCTTC. This codes for CASSPGGSYNEQFF.

This clone occurred a few times. The V and J genes are TRBV4-1 and TRBJ2-7, with D unresolved. Germline V gene lookup returns CDR1 MGHRA and CDR2 YSYEKL. This CDR3 has 13 residues. The ends were cut back, 3 bases at V and 2 bases at J, with 8 bases in the middle. Written as DNA, the CDR3 is TGCGCCAGCAGCCACGAGCAAACCTACGAGCAGTACTTC. It encodes CASSHEQTYEQYF.

The gene calls are TRBV5-4 and TRBJ2-4; D unclear. Per the germline V gene, CDR1 is SGHNT and CDR2 is YYREEE (reference sequence). Trimming removed 1 base at V and 3 bases at J, with 17 bases between. The CDR3 is 17 amino acids. The CDR3 DNA sequence: TGTGCCAGCAGCTTGAGGGTGCTATCAATAGACAAAAACATTCAGTACTTC. Its protein product is CASSLRVLSIDKNIQYF.